A single sample is the source of the 31 T cell receptor beta chains below, sequenced in a study of blood T cell repertoires in COVID-19 (dated by TCRdb to about 2020). Libraries came from the immunoSEQ multiplex PCR assay. The source is immuneACCESS, and TCRdb retained only in-frame sequences with V and J called. Part of the clones is not carried over; for the studies checked, unresolved V genes explain less than half of this, and the remainder is unexplained. Present in this sample are approximately 190,000 clones, approximately 90% of which were seen just once. Together, the top ten hold about 22% of the sample. The sample comprised peripheral blood. Receptors originate from a man in his 60s with active or convalescent COVID-19.

The V and J genes are TRBV5-1 and TRBJ1-1, with TRBD1 matching 7 bases. CDR3 length: 15 amino acids. With 2 bases clipped from V and 3 bases from J, the junction kept 7 bases outside the gene matches. Germline CDR1 SGHRS, CDR2 YFSETQ. CDR3 region: CASSLQGRSDTEAFF. CDR3 DNA sequence: TGCGCCAGCAGCTTACAGGGGCGGAGCGACACTGAAGCTTTCTTT.

CDR3 sequence reads: CASSLVATPGDTQYF. The CDR3 bases are TGTGCCAGCAGCTTAGTCGCGACACCTGGGGATACGCAGTATTTT. The chain employs TRBV7-9 and TRBJ2-3, with D hard to call. The CDR3 spans 15 residues. The V end lost 1 base, the J end lost 6 bases, and 14 bases lay between the germline ends. Per germline, CDR1 SEHNR and CDR2 FQNEAQ (reference sequence).

The rearrangement joins TRBV5-1 to TRBJ1-4, with D possibly matching TRBD1 (6 bases). The CDR3 runs 14 residues. From germline, CDR1 is SGHRS and CDR2 YFSETQ. Trimming shortened V by 3 bases and J by 3 bases, and 9 bases separated the two germline ends. In DNA, the CDR3 is TGCGCCAGCAGCTCAGCAGGGGCTAATGAAAAACTGTTTTTT. It codes for CASSSAGANEKLFF.

V and J are TRBV7-2 and TRBJ2-2; D remains unclear. Germline V gene data show CDR1 as SGHTA and CDR2 as FQGNSA. V lost 4 bases and J 1 base, leaving 10 bases between the germline ends. CDR3 length: 15 amino acids. CDR3 sequence (DNA): TGTGCCAGCAGCTATCGAGGAGAGAACACCGGGGAGCTGTTTTTT. Translating gives CASSYRGENTGELFF.

This sequence joins TRBV4-1 and TRBJ2-5; TRBD1 aligns across 7 bases. With 0 bases clipped from V and 2 bases from J, the junction kept 3 bases outside the gene matches. The length of the CDR3 is 15 residues. Germline V lookup: CDR1 MGHRA, CDR2 YSYEKL. CDR3 DNA sequence: TGCGCCAGCAGCCAAGAAGTCAGGGGGCAAGAGACCCAGTACTTC. Encoded protein: CASSQEVRGQETQYF.

This clone was observed a handful of times. V gene TRBV5-6 combines with J gene TRBJ2-7, with TRBD1 matching over 8 bases. V lost 0 bases, J lost 6 bases, and 8 bases stayed unmatched. Per the germline V gene, CDR1 is SGHDT and CDR2 is YYEEEE. This CDR3 spans 15 amino acids. In nucleotides, the CDR3 is TGTGCCAGCAGCTTGGATTGGACAGGGCCCCGCGAGCAGTACTTC. Its protein is CASSLDWTGPREQYF.

This chain connects TRBV5-4 to TRBJ1-3; D is ambiguous. The V end lost 3 bases, the J end lost 0 bases, and 16 bases lay between the germline ends. This CDR3 is 17 amino acids long. Per the germline V gene, CDR1 is SGHNT and CDR2 is YYREEE (reference sequence). CDR3 sequence reads: CASSSSPAGVSGNTIYF. CDR3 bases: TGTGCCAGCAGCTCCTCCCCGGCAGGTGTCTCTGGAAACACCATATATTTT.

The chain carries TRBV19 and TRBJ2-1; D uncertain. Trimming took off 3 bases at V and 0 bases at J, with 6 bases between the two ends. Germline V gene data show CDR1 as LNHDA and CDR2 as SQIVND (reference sequence). CDR3 size: 14 residues. This CDR3 reads CASSMIGSYNEQFF. The DNA for the CDR3 is TGTGCCAGTAGTATGATCGGCTCCTACAATGAGCAGTTCTTC. Looking up the rest from reference TRBV19 and TRBJ2-1 gives the full variable domain: DGGITQSPKYLFRKEGQNVTLSCEQNLNHDAMYWYRQDPGQGLRLIYYSQIVNDFQKGDIAEGYSVSREKKESFPLTVTSAQKNPTAFYLCASSMIGSYNEQFFGPGTRLTVL.

This rearrangement joins TRBV2 to TRBJ2-7; no firm D call. This CDR3 spans 14 amino acids. V gave up 7 bases and J gave up 2 bases, with 15 bases separating them. The germline gives CDR1 SNHLY, CDR2 FYNNEI. This CDR3 is CASKPYVSPYEQYF. The CDR3 DNA reads TGTGCCAGCAAGCCGTATGTGTCTCCCTACGAGCAGTACTTC.

This clone was found a few times. The CDR3, as DNA: TGCAGCGTTGAAGTTATGACAGGCACAGATACGCAGTATTTT. Translating it yields CSVEVMTGTDTQYF. This rearrangement joins TRBV29-1 to TRBJ2-3; the D gene is possibly TRBD1 (5 bases). CDR1 is SQVTM and CDR2 is ANQGSEA in the germline V gene. V gave up 1 base and J gave up 1 base, with 9 bases separating them. The length of the CDR3 is 14 residues.

The rearrangement links TRBV5-1 to TRBJ2-2, with D perhaps matching TRBD1 (6 bases). V was cut by 4 bases and J by 7 bases, with 11 bases left in between. CDR3 size: 13 residues. Germline loops: CDR1 SGHRS, CDR2 YFSETQ. In DNA form, the CDR3 reads TGCGCCAGCAGCCCTCAGGGGAACGGGGAGCTGTTTTTT. Residues: CASSPQGNGELFF.

The chain couples TRBV6-6 to TRBJ1-6, with a tentative D call TRBD1 (5 bases). Germline V gene sequence: CDR1 MNHNY, CDR2 SVGAGI (reference sequence). The CDR3 sequence is 16 residues long. V dropped 6 bases and J dropped 0 bases, with 12 bases sitting between them. The CDR3 DNA reads as TGTGCCAGCAGCCGCGACAGTAGCTCCTATAATTCACCCCTCCACTTT. Translation: CASSRDSSSYNSPLHF.

The chain employs TRBV7-9 and TRBJ2-2, with a possible D match to TRBD2 (6 bases). This CDR3 contains 14 residues. V was clipped by 7 bases and J by 6 bases, with 15 bases between them. Germline V gene data show CDR1 as SEHNR and CDR2 as FQNEAQ (reference sequence). CDR3 DNA sequence: TGTGCCAGCACCCCGTTGGGGGAGGCCGGGGAGCTGTTTTTT. This sequence encodes CASTPLGEAGELFF.

The chain couples TRBV5-1 to TRBJ2-3; 7 bases align to TRBD2. Germline assignment: CDR1 SGHRS and CDR2 YFSETQ. V lost 5 bases and J lost 6; bases outside the gene matches: 6. The CDR3 length is 13 residues. In DNA form, the CDR3 reads TGCGCCAGCAGTCCTAGCGGAGGGGATACGCAGTATTTT. This encodes CASSPSGGDTQYF.

The chain uses TRBV18 and TRBJ1-1; D unresolved. Germline CDR1 is KGHSH and CDR2 is LQKENI. CDR3 length: 14 amino acids. V lost 3 bases, J lost 5 bases, and 13 bases lay in between. Here the CDR3 reads CASSPVDGETEAFF. The CDR3, as DNA: TGTGCCAGCTCACCCGTGGACGGGGAGACTGAAGCTTTCTTT.

The chain's CDR3 is CASSESRGRADTEAFF. The CDR3 DNA is TGCGCCAGCAGTGAGTCGCGGGGGAGGGCGGACACTGAAGCTTTCTTT. J is TRBJ1-1 and V is TRBV10-2; D is perhaps TRBD1 (5 bases). The length of the CDR3 is 16 residues. The V end was cut by 0 bases, the J end by 3 bases, with 14 bases between. Germline CDR1 and CDR2: WSHSY and SAAADI.

The V and J genes are TRBV5-1 and TRBJ2-7; tentative D call: TRBD1 (5 bases). Per the germline V gene, CDR1 is SGHRS and CDR2 is YFSETQ. The CDR3 extends over 14 amino acids. Deletions cut 1 base from V and 4 bases from J, with 12 bases between. CDR3 DNA: TGCGCCAGCAGCTTGATCCAGGGTATGTACGAGCAGTACTTC. This sequence encodes CASSLIQGMYEQYF.

This clone was seen just once. V usage is TRBV27 and J usage is TRBJ2-5; 7 bases are a match to TRBD1. With 2 bases clipped from V and 2 bases from J, the junction kept 5 bases outside the gene matches. The germline gives CDR1 MNHEY, CDR2 SMNVEV (reference sequence). CDR3 length: 15 amino acids. In DNA form, the CDR3 reads TGTGCCAGCAGTTTACGGGGACAGATACAAGAGACCCAGTACTTC. Translating it yields CASSLRGQIQETQYF.

The chain joins TRBV2 to TRBJ2-7; 8 nucleotides agree with TRBD1. Germline CDR1 is SNHLY and CDR2 is FYNNEI. The V gene end was trimmed by 6 bases and the J gene end by 7 bases; junction bases not matched to a gene: 11. This CDR3 has 14 residues. This CDR3 reads CASSLRDRHREQYF. CDR3 bases: TGTGCCAGCAGCCTCCGGGACAGGCATCGGGAGCAGTACTTC.

The chain links TRBV2 to TRBJ1-1, with no clear D. Trimming left V 10 bases short and J 1 base short, with 16 bases between. Germline CDR1 SNHLY, CDR2 FYNNEI. The CDR3 has 14 residues. The CDR3 sequence is CATKFGRQNTEAFF. CDR3 nucleotide sequence: TGTGCCACGAAGTTTGGCAGGCAGAACACTGAAGCTTTCTTT.

The chain carries TRBV6-1 and TRBJ1-2, with 9 nucleotides matching TRBD1. There are 16 residues in the CDR3. Per germline, CDR1 MNHNS and CDR2 SASEGT. V lost 3 bases, J lost 7 bases, and 12 bases stayed unmatched. The CDR3 loop reads CASSEPVLDRGGGYTF. CDR3 nucleotide sequence: TGTGCCAGCAGTGAGCCCGTTTTGGACAGGGGCGGTGGCTACACCTTC.

This sequence joins TRBV18 and TRBJ1-2; a weak D match, TRBD1 (5 bases). V was clipped by 3 bases and J by 5 bases, with 13 bases between them. Germline V gives CDR1 KGHSH, CDR2 LQKENI. This CDR3 is built from 14 residues. The CDR3 spells CASSPSGKEYGYTF. As DNA, the CDR3 is TGTGCCAGCTCACCCTCAGGGAAGGAATATGGCTACACCTTC.

The chain links TRBV19 to TRBJ1-5, with a possible D match to TRBD1 (6 bases). CDR1 is LNHDA, CDR2 SQIVND, per germline (reference sequence). The CDR3 is 15 amino acids. V was clipped by 2 bases and J by 3 bases, with 11 bases between them. The DNA for the CDR3 is TGTGCCAGTAGTATAAGGCAGGGGTACAATCAGCCCCAGCATTTT. Its translation is CASSIRQGYNQPQHF.

CDR3 protein: CASSLGLAGAEAFF. CDR3 nucleotides: TGTGCCAGCAGCTTAGGGCTGGCGGGCGCTGAAGCTTTCTTT. V gene TRBV7-6 combines with J gene TRBJ1-1; D uncertain. V was shortened by 1 base and J by 6 bases, with 12 bases between the two germline ends. Looked up from germline, CDR1 is SGHVS and CDR2 is FNYEAQ. This CDR3 has 14 amino acids.

This chain joins TRBV9 and TRBJ1-3, with 7 bases lining up with TRBD1. This CDR3 is 15 amino acids long. The trim removed 3 bases at V and 2 bases at J, leaving 5 bases unmatched. CDR1 is SGDLS and CDR2 is YYNGEE in the germline V gene. This CDR3 is CASSALDRAGNTIYF. DNA of the CDR3: TGTGCCAGCAGCGCCCTCGACAGGGCTGGAAACACCATATATTTT.

The chain links TRBV19 to TRBJ1-1; 8 bases are shared with TRBD1. The CDR3 covers 16 residues. V trimming: 4 bases; J trimming: 4 bases; junction bases outside the gene matches: 11. CDR1 is LNHDA and CDR2 is SQIVND in the germline V gene (reference sequence). The CDR3 sequence: CASSSPRGRWGTEAFF. The CDR3 DNA reads TGTGCCAGTAGTAGCCCCAGGGGGCGTTGGGGCACTGAAGCTTTCTTT. Based on the CDR3 plus reference TRBV19 and TRBJ1-1, the full variable domain is DGGITQSPKYLFRKEGQNVTLSCEQNLNHDAMYWYRQDPGQGLRLIYYSQIVNDFQKGDIAEGYSVSREKKESFPLTVTSAQKNPTAFYLCASSSPRGRWGTEAFFGQGTRLTVV.

The count of this clone is one. This chain joins TRBV29-1 and TRBJ2-3, with 7 bases matching TRBD2. The germline V gene has CDR1 SQVTM and CDR2 ANQGSEA. This CDR3 has 14 amino acids. With 6 bases clipped from V and 1 base from J, the junction kept 7 bases outside the gene matches. CDR3 loop: CSVYPGLRTDTQYF. Written as DNA, the CDR3 is TGCAGCGTATACCCGGGACTACGCACAGATACGCAGTATTTT.

The J gene is TRBJ2-3, the V gene TRBV7-6; 10 nucleotides agree with TRBD2. The V segment lost 2 bases and the J segment 6 bases; nucleotides outside the gene matches: 14. The length of the CDR3 is 18 residues. The germline V gene has CDR1 SGHVS and CDR2 FNYEAQ. Written as DNA, the CDR3 is TGTGCCAGCAGCTTATCCCGAGCTAGCGGGGGTTTCCAGGATACGCAGTATTTT. It codes for CASSLSRASGGFQDTQYF.

The genes are TRBV15 and TRBJ1-2, with D tentatively TRBD1 (5 bases). The V gene's germline CDR1 is LNHNV and CDR2 YYDKDF (reference sequence). This CDR3 has 14 amino acids. V lost 0 bases and J lost 4, with 9 bases in between. This chain's CDR3 is CATSRETGLYGYTF. As DNA, the CDR3 is TGTGCCACCAGCAGAGAAACAGGCCTCTATGGCTACACCTTC.

This sequence joins TRBV12-5 and TRBJ1-5; 8 nucleotides match TRBD1. From germline, CDR1 is LGHNT and CDR2 FRNRAP. There are 17 residues in the CDR3. The ends lost 6 bases at V and 4 bases at J; junction bases unmatched: 14. The CDR3 DNA reads TGTGCTAGTGGCGCGTCCCTCGCCGGGACAGGAAATCAGCCCCAGCATTTT. This gives the protein CASGASLAGTGNQPQHF.

CDR3 sequence: CATSRIRQGRQPQHF. The CDR3 bases are TGTGCCACCAGCAGAATCAGACAGGGCAGGCAGCCCCAGCATTTT. This chain uses TRBV15 with TRBJ1-5, with 7 bases identical to TRBD1. The junction had 8 bases not matched to a gene; V was cut back by 2 bases and J by 7 bases. The germline V gene encodes CDR1 LNHNV and CDR2 YYDKDF (reference sequence). CDR3 length: 15 residues.